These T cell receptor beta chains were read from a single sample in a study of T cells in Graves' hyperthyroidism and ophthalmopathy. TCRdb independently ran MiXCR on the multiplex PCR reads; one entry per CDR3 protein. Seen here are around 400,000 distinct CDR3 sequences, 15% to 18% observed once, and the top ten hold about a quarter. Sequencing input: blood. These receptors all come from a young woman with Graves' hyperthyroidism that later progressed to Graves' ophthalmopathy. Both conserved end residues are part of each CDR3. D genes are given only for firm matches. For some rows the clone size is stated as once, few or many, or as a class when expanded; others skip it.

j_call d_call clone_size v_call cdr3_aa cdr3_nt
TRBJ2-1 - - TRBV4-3 CASSQDARSYNEQFF TGCGCCAGCAGCCAAGATGCGCGCTCCTACAATGAGCAGTTCTTC
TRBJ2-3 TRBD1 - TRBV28 CASSISRGSTDTQYF TGTGCCAGCAGTATATCCAGGGGGTCCACAGATACGCAGTATTTT
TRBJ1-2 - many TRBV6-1 CASSHRANYGYTF TGTGCCAGCAGTCACCGGGCTAACTATGGCTACACCTTC
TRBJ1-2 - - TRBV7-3 CASGGGPNYGYTF TGTGCCAGCGGGGGGGGACCTAACTATGGCTACACCTTC
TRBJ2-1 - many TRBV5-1 CASSLARGYNEQFF TGCGCCAGCAGCTTGGCCAGGGGCTACAATGAGCAGTTCTTC
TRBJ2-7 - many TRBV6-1 CATAKTYEQYF TGTGCCACGGCTAAGACGTACGAGCAGTACTTC
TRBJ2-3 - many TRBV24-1 CATSAPKRGDTQYF TGTGCCACCAGTGCCCCAAAGAGGGGAGATACGCAGTATTTT
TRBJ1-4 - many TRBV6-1 CASSEGRLTNEKLFF TGTGCCAGCAGTGAAGGACGCCTGACTAATGAAAAACTGTTTTTT
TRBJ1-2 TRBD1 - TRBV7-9 CASKPGPDRAKWGYTF TGTGCCAGCAAGCCGGGACCGGACAGGGCAAAATGGGGCTACACCTTC
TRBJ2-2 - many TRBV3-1 CASSPRDFNTGELFF TGTGCCAGCAGCCCCCGGGACTTCAACACCGGGGAGCTGTTTTTT
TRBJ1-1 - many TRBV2 CASRSLGLNTEAFF TGTGCCAGCAGGTCCCTCGGGCTGAACACTGAAGCTTTCTTT
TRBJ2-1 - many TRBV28 CASSSTGGSEQFF TGTGCCAGCAGTTCGACAGGCGGGAGTGAGCAGTTCTTC
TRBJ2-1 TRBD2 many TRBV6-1 CASSFPQRGISEQFF TGTGCCAGCAGTTTCCCTCAGCGGGGGATAAGTGAGCAGTTCTTC
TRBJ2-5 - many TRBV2 CASSEDGAKVAQYF TGTGCCAGCAGTGAGGATGGGGCGAAGGTGGCCCAGTACTTC
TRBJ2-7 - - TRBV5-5 CASYHQDYEQYF TGTGCCAGCTACCATCAAGACTACGAGCAGTACTTC
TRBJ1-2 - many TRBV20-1 CSARVWGGAISNYGYTF TGCAGTGCTAGAGTATGGGGGGGGGCGATATCAAACTATGGCTACACCTTC
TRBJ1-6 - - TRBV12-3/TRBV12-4 CASRVDSPNSPLHF TGTGCCAGCAGGGTGGACAGTCCGAATTCACCCCTCCACTTT
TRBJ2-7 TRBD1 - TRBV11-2 CASSLVFGTGGEQYF TGTGCCAGCAGCTTAGTTTTCGGGACAGGGGGCGAGCAGTACTTC
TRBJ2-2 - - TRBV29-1 CSVATNTGELFF TGCAGCGTTGCCACTAACACCGGGGAGCTGTTTTTT
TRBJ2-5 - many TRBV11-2 CASSLFEGETQYF TGTGCCAGCAGCTTATTTGAAGGGGAGACCCAGTACTTC
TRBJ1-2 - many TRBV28 CASKIAQDLGGYTF TGTGCCAGCAAAATTGCCCAGGACCTTGGTGGCTACACCTTC
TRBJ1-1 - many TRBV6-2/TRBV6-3 CASSPQGEAFF TGTGCCAGCAGTCCCCAGGGCGAAGCTTTCTTT
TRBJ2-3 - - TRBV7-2 CASSLASREDTQYF TGTGCCAGCAGCTTAGCGTCTCGGGAGGATACGCAGTATTTT
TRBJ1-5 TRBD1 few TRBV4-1 CASSQETGYSNQPQHF TGCGCCAGCAGCCAAGAGACAGGGTATAGCAATCAGCCCCAGCATTTT
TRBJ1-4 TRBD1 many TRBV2 CASSQGAEEKLFF TGTGCCAGCAGTCAGGGGGCGGAAGAAAAACTGTTTTTT
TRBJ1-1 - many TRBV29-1 CSVDWEGNTEAFF TGCAGCGTTGACTGGGAAGGGAACACTGAAGCTTTCTTT
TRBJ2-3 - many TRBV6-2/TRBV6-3 CASSYQSTDTQYF TGTGCCAGCAGTTACCAGAGCACAGATACGCAGTATTTT
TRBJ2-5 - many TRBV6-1 CASTERRQGGGETQYF TGTGCCAGCACTGAACGGCGACAGGGTGGGGGGGAGACCCAGTACTTC
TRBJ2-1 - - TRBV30 CAWSVWTVRGQFF TGTGCCTGGAGTGTATGGACTGTCCGAGGGCAGTTCTTC
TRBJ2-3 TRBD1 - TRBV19 CATKRSPGGKTDTQYF TGTGCCACAAAGAGGTCCCCAGGGGGCAAGACAGATACGCAGTATTTT
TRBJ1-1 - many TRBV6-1 CASSEPAMNTEAFF TGTGCCAGCAGTGAACCGGCGATGAACACTGAAGCTTTCTTT
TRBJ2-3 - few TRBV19 CASTNRGGLSTDTQYF TGTGCCAGTACCAATAGGGGCGGGCTGAGCACAGATACGCAGTATTTT